This T cell receptor (beta chain) was retrieved from a study of blood T cell repertoires in COVID-19. About the research overall: Samples of COVID-19 (acute and convalescent) were obtained from the United States, Italy and Spain. From T cells, B-cell-depleted T cells, or PBMCs came the material, which was cDNA or gDNA.

The assay was immunoSEQ multiplex PCR, and TCRdb's table has in-frame clones only and misses some. This sample has 200,000 to 300,000 clones; roughly 82% occur once, and the top ten carry 2% to 2.5%. V lost 4 bases, J lost 0 bases, and 9 bases lay in between. The CDR3 spans 14 residues. CDR1 LNHNV and CDR2 YYDKDF come from the germline V gene (reference sequence). Cohorts were determined from participant-reported clinical history. Among Cohort 3 donors, those recovered had two negative PCRs, clearance, or symptom resolution. This sequence was found in a woman between 50 and 59 years old who had recovered from COVID-19. The chain links TRBV15 to TRBJ1-1, with D unclear. Sequencing used PBMCs or T cells enriched from blood (not recorded which). CDR3 sequence (DNA): TGTGCCACCAGCAAACAGTACATGAACACTGAAGCTTTCTTT. It codes for CATSKQYMNTEAFF.